Ten or more counts support the clone carrying this TCR beta chain. What it binds is not known. The source of the sample is a study of T-cell memory formation after mild COVID-19. Study details: TCR clusters were mostly confined to one donor each.

General study points: Prior to infection, memory already included some responding clones, suggesting cross-reactive memory joined. CD4+ bias marked clones expanding day 15 to 37, unlike balanced contracting clones.

Via MiXCR, TCRdb re-called the 5' RACE reads, giving one row per CDR3 protein. The table lists 140,000 or so distinct CDR3 sequences, more than 13% of them singletons, with around 28% in the top ten. V shed 1 base and J shed 0 bases, with 4 bases lying between them. The CDR3 runs 13 residues. CDR1 is LGHDT, CDR2 YNNKEL, per germline (reference sequence). Sequencing used PBMCs or a T cell subset sorted from them (not recorded which). The chain uses TRBV3-1 and TRBJ2-7, with D hard to call. This clonotype originated in an adult woman who had mild COVID-19 (a few samples of this study predate the infection). Cell type and time point are not known. CDR3 sequence: CASSQGLSYEQYF. The CDR3 DNA sequence: TGTGCCAGCAGCCAAGGTCTCTCCTACGAGCAGTACTTC.